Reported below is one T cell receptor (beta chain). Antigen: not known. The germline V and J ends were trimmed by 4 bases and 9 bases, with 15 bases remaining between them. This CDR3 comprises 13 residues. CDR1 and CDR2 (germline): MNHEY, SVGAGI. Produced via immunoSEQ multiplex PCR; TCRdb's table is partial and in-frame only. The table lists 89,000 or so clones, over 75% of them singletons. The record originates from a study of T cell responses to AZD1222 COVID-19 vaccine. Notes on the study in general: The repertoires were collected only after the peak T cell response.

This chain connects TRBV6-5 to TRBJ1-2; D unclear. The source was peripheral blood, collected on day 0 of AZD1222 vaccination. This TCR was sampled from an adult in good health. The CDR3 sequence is CASSFGPAESYTF. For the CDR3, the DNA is TGTGCCAGCAGTTTCGGTCCAGCGGAGAGCTACACCTTC.